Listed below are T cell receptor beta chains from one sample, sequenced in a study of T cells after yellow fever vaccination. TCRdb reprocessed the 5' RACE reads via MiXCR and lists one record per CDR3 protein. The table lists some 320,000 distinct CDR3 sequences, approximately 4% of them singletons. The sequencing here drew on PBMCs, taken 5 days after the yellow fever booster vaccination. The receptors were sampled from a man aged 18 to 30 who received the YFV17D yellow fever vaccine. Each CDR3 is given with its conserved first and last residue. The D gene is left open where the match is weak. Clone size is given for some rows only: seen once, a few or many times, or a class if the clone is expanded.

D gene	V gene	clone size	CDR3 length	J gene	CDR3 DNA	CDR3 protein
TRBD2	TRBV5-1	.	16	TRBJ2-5	TGCGCCAGCAGCTTCGGACTAGCGGGGTCTGGAGAGACCCAGTACTTC	CASSFGLAGSGETQYF
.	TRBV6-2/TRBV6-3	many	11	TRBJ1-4	TGTGCCACCTGGGGGGAAGGAAAACTGTTTTTT	CATWGEGKLFF
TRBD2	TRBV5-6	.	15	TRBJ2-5	TGTGCCAGCAGCTTTATAGCGGGGGGGCCTGAGACCCAGTACTTC	CASSFIAGGPETQYF
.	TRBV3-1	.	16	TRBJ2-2	TGTGCCAGCACCCCCAGTAAAACAGCCGACACCGGGGAGCTGTTTTTT	CASTPSKTADTGELFF
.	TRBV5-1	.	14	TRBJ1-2	TGCGCCAGCAGCCCGGGCCGGGGGGACTATGGCTACACCTTC	CASSPGRGDYGYTF
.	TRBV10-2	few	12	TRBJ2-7	TGCGCCGCGCTGGGCATCTCCTACGAGCAGTACTTC	CAALGISYEQYF
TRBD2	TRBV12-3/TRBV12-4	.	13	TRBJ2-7	TGTGCCAGCAGAGTCCCGGGAGGCTACGAGCAGTACTTC	CASRVPGGYEQYF
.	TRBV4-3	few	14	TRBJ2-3	TGCGCCAGCAGCCAGAACCCGTCCACAGATACGCAGTATTTT	CASSQNPSTDTQYF
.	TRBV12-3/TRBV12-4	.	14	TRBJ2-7	TGTGCCAGCAGTTCCAGGCGTCGGTCCTACGAGCAGTACTTC	CASSSRRRSYEQYF
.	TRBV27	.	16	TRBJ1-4	TGTGCCAGCAGTCCCCATCACGTCGGGGCGGAAGAAAAACTGTTTTTT	CASSPHHVGAEEKLFF
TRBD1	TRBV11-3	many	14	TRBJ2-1	TGTGCCAGCAGCACCCGGACAGGGTGGAATGAGCAGTTCTTC	CASSTRTGWNEQFF
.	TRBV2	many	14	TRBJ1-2	TGTGCCAGCAGTGAAGTGGTGGCTAACTATGGCTACACCTTC	CASSEVVANYGYTF
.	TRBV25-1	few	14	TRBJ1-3	TGTGCCAGCAGTTTCACAGCAGGGGGAAACACCATATATTTT	CASSFTAGGNTIYF
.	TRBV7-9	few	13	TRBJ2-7	TGTGCCAGCAGCTTAGAGGCAGTCTCCGAGCAGTACTTC	CASSLEAVSEQYF
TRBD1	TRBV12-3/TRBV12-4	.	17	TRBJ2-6	TGTGCCAGCAGTCAGGGACAGGGTAGCTCTGGGGCCAACGTCCTGACTTTC	CASSQGQGSSGANVLTF
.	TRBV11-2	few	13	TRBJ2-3	TGTGCCAGCAGCTTATCGGTCCTAGATACGCAGTATTTT	CASSLSVLDTQYF
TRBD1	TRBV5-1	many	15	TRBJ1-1	TGCGCCAGCAGCACCGGGACAGGGTCAAACACTGAAGCTTTCTTT	CASSTGTGSNTEAFF
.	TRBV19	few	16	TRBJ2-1	TGTGCCAGTAGTATAATATGGCGCAGCTCCTACAATGAGCAGTTCTTC	CASSIIWRSSYNEQFF
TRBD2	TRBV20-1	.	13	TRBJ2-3	TGCAGTCAGGAGGGACTAGGTACAGATACGCAGTATTTT	CSQEGLGTDTQYF
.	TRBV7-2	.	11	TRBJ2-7	TGTGCCAGCAGCTTCGGCAATGAGCAGTACTTC	CASSFGNEQYF
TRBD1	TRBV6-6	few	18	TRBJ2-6	TGTGCCAGCAGTCCCCTCGGGACAGCCTACTCTGGGGCCAACGTCCTGACTTTC	CASSPLGTAYSGANVLTF
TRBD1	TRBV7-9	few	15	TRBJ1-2	TGTGCCAGCAGCTTAGGACAGGGAGTAGACTATGGCTACACCTTC	CASSLGQGVDYGYTF
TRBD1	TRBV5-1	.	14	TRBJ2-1	TGCGCCAGCAACCGGGACAGGGCCTACAATGAGCAGTTCTTC	CASNRDRAYNEQFF
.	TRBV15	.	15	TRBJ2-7	TGTGCCACCAGCAGAGACAGGACGGTTTCCTACGAGCAGTACTTC	CATSRDRTVSYEQYF
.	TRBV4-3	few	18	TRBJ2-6	TGCGCCAGCAGCCAAGATTTAGGGTTTAGCTCTGGGGCCAACGTCCTGACTTTC	CASSQDLGFSSGANVLTF
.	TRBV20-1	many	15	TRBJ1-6	TGCAGTGCTAGGTGGGGGGCTCCGGGAAATTCACCCCTCCACTTT	CSARWGAPGNSPLHF
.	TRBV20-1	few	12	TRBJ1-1	TGCAGTGCTCACAGGGCGGGCACTGAAGCTTTCTTT	CSAHRAGTEAFF
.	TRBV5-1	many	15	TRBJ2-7	TGCGCCAGCAGCTTGCGCCGGGACGGGACCTACGAGCAGTACTTC	CASSLRRDGTYEQYF
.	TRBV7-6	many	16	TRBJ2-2	TGTGCCAGCAGCTTTTTGGCGCCGCCGAACACCGGGGAGCTGTTTTTT	CASSFLAPPNTGELFF
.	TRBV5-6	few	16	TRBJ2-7	TGTGCCAGCAGCCCACCCACAGGGTTAGGGTCCTACGAGCAGTACTTC	CASSPPTGLGSYEQYF